What follows are 26 T cell receptor beta chains derived from one specimen sequenced in a study of OX40 agonist ivuxolimab in advanced cancers. Using immunoSEQ multiplex PCR, the repertoire was profiled, and TCRdb retains in-frame clones only, with some absent. The table has around 72,000 clones, just over 85% seen once. This sample comprised CD4+ or CD8+ T cells sorted from blood, obtained in a trial of the OX40 agonist ivuxolimab. The origin of the receptors is an adult with an advanced solid tumor such as melanoma, head and neck, liver or kidney cancer.

The gene calls are TRBV12-5 and TRBJ1-5, with TRBD1 identical over 9 bases. Germline V gene data show CDR1 as LGHNT and CDR2 as FRNRAP. V gave up 2 bases and J gave up 9 bases; unmatched junction bases: 2. The CDR3 is 13 amino acids. This chain's CDR3 is CASGLTGGSPQHF. In nucleotides, the CDR3 is TGTGCTAGTGGTTTGACAGGGGGCTCGCCCCAGCATTTT.

The J gene is TRBJ2-1, the V gene TRBV19; 13 bases are a match to TRBD2. The CDR3 runs 15 residues. From germline, CDR1 is LNHDA and CDR2 SQIVND (reference sequence). Trimming at V came to 3 bases and at J to 4 bases, leaving 0 bases not matched to a gene. The CDR3, as DNA: TGTGCCAGTAGTATGGGACTAGCGGGGTACAATGAGCAGTTCTTC. It encodes CASSMGLAGYNEQFF.

The gene calls are TRBV6-1 and TRBJ1-5; D gene uncertain. V was clipped by 0 bases and J by 8 bases, with 8 bases between them. The CDR3 is 13 amino acids. Germline CDR1 reads MNHNS; CDR2 reads SASEGT. This CDR3 reads CASSEALMEPQHF. In nucleotides, the CDR3 is TGTGCCAGCAGTGAAGCCCTCATGGAGCCCCAGCATTTT.

The chain has TRBV5-1 and TRBJ1-5; D is unresolved. V was cut by 0 bases and J by 7 bases, with 5 bases left in between. The CDR3 contains 12 residues. The germline gives CDR1 SGHRS, CDR2 YFSETQ. CDR3 in DNA: TGCGCCAGCAGCTTGGACGGCCAGCCCCAGCATTTT. Protein sequence: CASSLDGQPQHF.

The chain carries TRBV5-1 and TRBJ2-1; 7 nucleotides line up with TRBD2. The trim removed 0 bases at V and 0 bases at J, leaving 3 bases unmatched. Germline values: CDR1 SGHRS, CDR2 YFSETQ. This CDR3 is built from 16 residues. The CDR3 DNA is TGCGCCAGCAGCTTGGCCGGGGGGAGCTCCTACAATGAGCAGTTCTTC. This codes for CASSLAGGSSYNEQFF.

V is TRBV7-2 and J is TRBJ1-3, with D unclear. This CDR3 comprises 16 residues. Germline V CDR1 and CDR2: SGHTA, FQGNSA. The V gene lost 4 bases and the J gene lost 2 bases, with 15 bases spanning the gap. The CDR3 loop reads CASSSLVGIAGNTIYF. CDR3 bases: TGTGCCAGCAGCTCCTTGGTAGGAATTGCTGGAAACACCATATATTTT.

The chain combines TRBV6-1 with TRBJ1-1; D unresolved. The V gene's germline CDR1 is MNHNS and CDR2 SASEGT. The V gene lost 1 base and the J gene lost 3 bases, with 3 bases spanning the gap. CDR3 size: 12 residues. The CDR3 protein is CASSEGYTEAFF. The CDR3 nucleotides are TGTGCCAGCAGTGAAGGGTACACTGAAGCTTTCTTT.

In DNA form, the CDR3 reads TGTGCCAGCAGCCAAACCTTTGGCTCTGGGGCCAACGTCCTGACTTTC. This translates into CASSQTFGSGANVLTF. The genes are TRBV11-3 and TRBJ2-6, with D unclear. Trimming stripped 5 bases from V and 0 bases from J, with 11 bases between. CDR1 and CDR2 from the germline V gene are SGHNT and YENEEA. The CDR3 totals 16 residues.

By its share, this clone is medium-sized. The V and J genes are TRBV2 and TRBJ1-5; no firm D call. V was shortened by 3 bases and J by 0 bases, with 15 bases between the two germline ends. CDR1 and CDR2 from the germline V gene are SNHLY and FYNNEI. The CDR3 loop spans 17 amino acids. The CDR3 loop is CASSESVGSYSNQPQHF. DNA of the CDR3: TGTGCCAGCAGTGAGTCCGTCGGCAGCTATAGCAATCAGCCCCAGCATTTT.

This sequence joins TRBV28 and TRBJ1-3; D gene ambiguous. Germline loops: CDR1 MDHEN, CDR2 SYDVKM. The length of the CDR3 is 15 residues. Trimming took 6 bases from V and 0 from J, leaving 12 bases between them. CDR3: CASSYSENSGNTIYF. The CDR3 nucleotides read TGTGCCAGCAGCTACAGCGAGAACTCTGGAAACACCATATATTTT. The full variable domain, rest sourced from reference TRBV28 and TRBJ1-3, is DVKVTQSSRYLVKRTGEKVFLECVQDMDHENMFWYRQDPGLGLRLIYFSYDVKMKEKGDIPEGYSVSREKKERFSLILESASTNQTSMYLCASSYSENSGNTIYFGEGSWLTVV.

This rearrangement joins TRBV6-1 to TRBJ1-2, with 7 bases aligning to TRBD1. Trimming cost V 6 bases and J 2 bases; bases outside gene matches: 3. Germline loops: CDR1 MNHNS, CDR2 SASEGT. This CDR3 has 13 amino acids. The CDR3 reads CASRTGQNYGYTF. The CDR3 bases are TGTGCCAGCAGGACGGGACAGAACTATGGCTACACCTTC.

The chain couples TRBV5-1 to TRBJ1-1; unclear D gene. This CDR3 comprises 15 residues. Germline CDR1 SGHRS, CDR2 YFSETQ. V lost 0 bases to trimming and J lost 4 bases, with 13 bases between them. CDR3 in DNA: TGCGCCAGCAGCTTGGGACGATGGTATGCCACTGAAGCTTTCTTT. This gives the protein CASSLGRWYATEAFF.

A note on this clone: The junction differs from germline at one of its ends, possibly a read error. CDR3 in DNA: TGTGCCAGCACCTTGGGGACAGGGAAGCCTGAAGCTTTCTTT. It yields the protein CASTLGTGKPEAFF. The rearrangement links TRBV5-4 to TRBJ1-1, with TRBD1 matching 9 bases. Germline CDR1 SGHNT, CDR2 YYREEE (reference sequence). The CDR3 sequence is 14 residues long.

The gene calls are TRBV11-2 and TRBJ1-2; 7 bases map to TRBD1. The CDR3 is 12 amino acids. J gave up 8 bases and V 5 bases, and 5 bases lay outside the gene matches. CDR1 is SGHAT, CDR2 FQNNGV, per germline. The CDR3 reads CASSRQGLGYTF. CDR3 sequence (DNA): TGTGCCAGCAGCCGACAGGGTCTCGGCTACACCTTC.

Remarks on this clone: One end of the junction is discordant with germline, which a read error may explain. The chain combines TRBV6-4 with TRBJ1-1, with D possibly TRBD1 on 6 matching bases. The germline CDR1 and CDR2 sequences are MRHNA and SNTAGT. This CDR3 region has 14 residues. This CDR3 is CVSRKGHQNTEAFF. CDR3 sequence (DNA): TGTGTCAGCAGAAAGGGACACCAGAACACTGAAGCTTTCTTT.

The table lists this clone with a few counts. At the DNA level, this CDR3 is encoded by other sequences in the same sample as well. The chain links TRBV7-3 to TRBJ2-1, with 8 positions matching TRBD2. V lost 5 bases, J lost 2 bases, and 8 bases stayed unmatched. From germline, CDR1 is SGHTA and CDR2 FQGTGA. The length of the CDR3 is 16 residues. The CDR3 region has the DNA TGTGCCAGCAGCCCCGGGGCGGGGGGCCCCTACAATGAGCAGTTCTTC. Translated, it gives CASSPGAGGPYNEQFF. Full variable domain (missing parts from reference TRBV7-3 and TRBJ2-1): GAGVSQTPSNKVTEKGKYVELRCDPISGHTALYWYRQSLGQGPEFLIYFQGTGAADDSGLPNDRFFAVRPEGSVSTLKIQRTERGDSAVYLCASSPGAGGPYNEQFFGPGTRLTVL.

The chain links TRBV7-9 to TRBJ1-4; no clear D. The CDR3 is 13 amino acids. Per germline, CDR1 SEHNR and CDR2 FQNEAQ (reference sequence). V lost 5 bases and J 8 bases, leaving 12 bases between the germline ends. This CDR3 is CASSRMRTEKLFF. For the CDR3, the DNA is TGTGCCAGCAGCAGGATGCGCACCGAAAAACTGTTTTTT.

The chain combines TRBV7-9 with TRBJ1-3, with D unclear. V gave up 10 bases and J gave up 2 bases, with 12 bases separating them. The CDR3 contains 13 residues. Germline V lookup: CDR1 SEHNR, CDR2 FQNEAQ (reference sequence). CDR3 loop: CATRRGAGNTIYF. For the CDR3, the DNA is TGTGCCACCCGTCGGGGAGCTGGAAACACCATATATTTT. The full variable domain, in which reference TRBV7-9 and TRBJ1-3 provide the parts outside the CDR3, is DTGVSQNPRHKITKRGQNVTFRCDPISEHNRLYWYRQTLGQGPEFLTYFQNEAQLEKSRLLSDRFSAERPKGSFSTLEIQRTEQGDSAMYLCATRRGAGNTIYFGEGSWLTVV.

The V call is TRBV7-2, the J call TRBJ1-2, with TRBD1 matching 9 bases. The germline V gene encodes CDR1 SGHTA and CDR2 FQGNSA. The V gene end was trimmed by 0 bases and the J gene end by 7 bases; junction bases not matched to a gene: 0. There are 13 residues in the CDR3. DNA for the CDR3: TGTGCCAGCAGCTTAGCGACAGGGGGTGGCTACACCTTC. Encoded protein: CASSLATGGGYTF.

The chain combines TRBV5-1 with TRBJ2-5, with a weak D call TRBD1 (6 bases). V lost 4 bases to trimming and J lost 5 bases, with 18 bases between them. The CDR3 is made up of 15 amino acids. Germline V gives CDR1 SGHRS, CDR2 YFSETQ. The CDR3 spells CASSLTSGGRETQYF. The CDR3 DNA is TGCGCCAGCAGCCTGACCAGTGGGGGCCGGGAGACCCAGTACTTC. Variable domain in full (rest from reference TRBV5-1 and TRBJ2-5): KAGVTQTPRYLIKTRGQQVTLSCSPISGHRSVSWYQQTPGQGLQFLFEYFSETQRNKGNFPGRFSGRQFSNSRSEMNVSTLELGDSALYLCASSLTSGGRETQYFGPGTRLLVL.

The V call is TRBV29-1, the J call TRBJ2-1; no clear D gene. CDR1 and CDR2 (germline): SQVTM, ANQGSEA. The CDR3 has 12 residues. Trimming took off 1 base at V and 7 bases at J, with 8 bases between the two ends. CDR3 sequence (DNA): TGCAGCGTTGAAGTGGTGGGGAATGAGCAGTTCTTC. This translates into CSVEVVGNEQFF.

This clone occurred a few times. The chain joins TRBV7-2 to TRBJ2-1, with no clear D. V dropped 1 base and J dropped 1 base, with 8 bases sitting between them. The CDR3 loop spans 15 amino acids. Germline V gene sequence: CDR1 SGHTA, CDR2 FQGNSA. The CDR3 loop reads CASSLVFGSYNEQFF. DNA for the CDR3: TGTGCCAGCAGCTTAGTTTTCGGATCCTACAATGAGCAGTTCTTC.

The CDR3 DNA reads as TGTGCCAGCAGTTACTTATCTTGGGGCATGGACGGCTACACCTTC. Its translation: CASSYLSWGMDGYTF. The chain links TRBV6-5 to TRBJ1-2; D possibly corresponds to TRBD1 (5 bases). The CDR3 loop spans 15 amino acids. Germline CDR1 MNHEY, CDR2 SVGAGI. V lost 1 base, J lost 8 bases, and 17 bases lay in between.

The rearrangement joins TRBV19 to TRBJ1-2, with D maybe TRBD1 (6 bases). In germline, CDR1 is LNHDA, CDR2 SQIVND (reference sequence). Trimming took off 0 bases at V and 0 bases at J, with 8 bases between the two ends. This CDR3 spans 15 amino acids. The CDR3 loop reads CASSIDRTANYGYTF. The CDR3 coding sequence is TGTGCCAGTAGTATAGACAGGACAGCTAACTATGGCTACACCTTC.

This chain joins TRBV5-1 and TRBJ2-3; TRBD2 might be the D (5 bases). CDR1 is SGHRS and CDR2 is YFSETQ in the germline V gene. There are 14 residues in the CDR3. Trimming pared 4 bases from V and 5 bases from J, leaving 14 bases between. In DNA, the CDR3 is TGCGCCAGCAGCGGTAGCGATGCGGGAGATACGCAGTATTTT. Encoded protein: CASSGSDAGDTQYF.

The sample holds a few counts of this clone. CDR3 coding DNA: TGCGCCAGCAGCCCTATCGTGACTGGGCCGTCCGGTTACAATGAGCAGTTCTTC. Protein sequence: CASSPIVTGPSGYNEQFF. The chain links TRBV4-1 to TRBJ2-1; D remains ambiguous. The V end lost 4 bases, the J end lost 4 bases, and 23 bases lay between the germline ends. The germline CDR1 and CDR2 sequences are MGHRA and YSYEKL. The CDR3 consists of 18 residues.